This record looks at one TCR beta chain sequence and its context. The antigen is unknown. The V gene's germline CDR1 is LGHNT and CDR2 FRNRAP. The CDR3 sequence is 15 residues long. Trimming took 5 bases from V and 2 from J; bases not matched to a gene: 2. Time point of the sample: week 23, last vaccination. A single vaccine dose contained 300 ug of mutant IDH1 20-mer peptide, and topical imiquimod was used with it. Those who donated had recent WHO grade 3 or 4 IDH1-mutant, ATRX-lost astrocytomas. Libraries were prepared by immunoSEQ multiplex PCR; TCRdb keeps only in-frame clonotypes and omits some of them. The data show approximately 60,000 clones, around 80% seen once. The sample is drawn from a study of a mutant IDH1 vaccine in newly diagnosed glioma. Overall study: Treatment recipients were about 62% male and approximately 40% female, and their mean age was around 40 years. Previous care, which was radiotherapy, temozolomide, or both, most often involved both.

This sample comprised PBMCs, obtained from a glioma patient whose treatment included an IDH1 peptide vaccine. This receptor was identified in a woman in her thirties or forties with glioma. Some clones in this sample may be carry-over from other donors' samples. J is TRBJ2-3 and V is TRBV12-5; 12 bases map to TRBD2. The CDR3 is CASGTSGGITDTQYF. The CDR3 nucleotides read TGTGCTAGTGGTACTAGCGGGGGGATCACAGATACGCAGTATTTT.